Reported below is one T cell receptor (beta chain). There are 15 residues in the CDR3. The germline V and J ends were trimmed by 2 bases and 7 bases, with 12 bases remaining between them. CDR1 and CDR2 from the germline V gene are KGHSH and LQKENI. The record originates from a study of blood T cell repertoires in COVID-19. At the level of the study: Samples representing acute and convalescent COVID-19 were sourced from the United States, Italy and Spain. Sources were T cells, B-cell-depleted T cells, or PBMCs; the material itself was cDNA or gDNA.

Source study methods: Estimation of nucleated cell counts relied on the amplification of reference gene primers. Sequenced by immunoSEQ multiplex PCR; TCRdb stores in-frame clones only, minus some. The V and J calls and clone size are taken from that table; D and trimming were inferred from the DNA. The table includes about 180,000 clones, 70% to 90% detected once. Those enrolled in Seattle joined during active infection and were followed longitudinally afterward. The sample comprised peripheral blood. The sequence was collected from a person between 65 and 79 years old with COVID-19, enrolled during active disease. This chain links TRBV18 with TRBJ1-6; D might be TRBD1 (6 bases). CDR3 sequence: CASSPEGGINSPLHF. The CDR3 DNA sequence: TGTGCCAGCTCACCAGAGGGGGGGATCAATTCACCCCTCCACTTT.